What follows describes a single TCR beta chain. Its antigen is not identified. Trimming removed 5 bases from V and 5 bases from J; junction bases left unmatched: 11. The V gene's germline CDR1 is SGHRS and CDR2 YFSETQ. This CDR3 contains 15 residues. The assay was immunoSEQ multiplex PCR, and TCRdb's table has in-frame clones only and misses some. The data show some 2 million clones, 85% to 95% seen once. These data originate in a study of shared clonotypes between healthy human individuals. Study summary: Ranging from 18 to 49 in age, donors were two women and a few men. Study-level findings and limits: About 5% of naive CD4 clonotypes were shared across several donors.

Specimen: naive CD4+ T cells sorted from blood. Subset in this sample: CD45RA+ positively selected. V is TRBV5-1 and J is TRBJ1-2, with TRBD1 matching over 8 bases. The clonotype originates from a man younger than 35 in good health. CDR3 in amino acids: CASRSETGEGYGYTF. The CDR3 nucleotides read TGCGCCAGCAGATCTGAGACAGGGGAAGGATATGGCTACACCTTC.